This entry lists 29 T cell receptor beta chains sequenced from one sample in a study of graft-versus-host responses after intestinal transplantation. Only in-frame clones appear in the TCRdb table, and some are missing; sequencing was by immunoSEQ multiplex PCR. This repertoire shows about 110,000 clones, 85% to 95% found once; its top ten account for 0.23%. The antigens these receptors bind are not known. The sequencing here drew on unstimulated CD4+ T cells sorted from spleen or lymph node cells, taken before transplant. Source of these receptors: a human donor who was the organ donor for an intestinal transplant.

The gene calls are TRBV5-6 and TRBJ2-3; unclear D gene. V lost 0 bases and J lost 1, with 9 bases in between. Germline CDR1 is SGHDT and CDR2 is YYEEEE. This CDR3 contains 15 residues. The CDR3 protein is CASSLVVGGTDTQYF. CDR3 coding DNA: TGTGCCAGCAGCTTGGTAGTGGGCGGCACAGATACGCAGTATTTT.

CDR3 DNA: TGTGCCAGCAGTTACTCGATTTTCTCCCCAGGGCAGACCCAGTACTTC. It encodes CASSYSIFSPGQTQYF. The chain has TRBV6-5 and TRBJ2-5; tentative D call: TRBD1 (5 bases). V dropped 0 bases and J dropped 6 bases, with 17 bases sitting between them. There are 16 residues in the CDR3. In germline, CDR1 is MNHEY, CDR2 SVGAGI.

This chain uses TRBV7-2 with TRBJ2-1; 10 nucleotides match TRBD2. The germline CDR1 and CDR2 sequences are SGHTA and FQGNSA. This CDR3 comprises 16 residues. The ends lost 0 bases at V and 4 bases at J; junction bases unmatched: 3. CDR3 residues: CASSLALAGLYNEQFF. In nucleotides, the CDR3 is TGTGCCAGCAGCTTAGCACTAGCGGGATTGTACAATGAGCAGTTCTTC. The full variable domain, completed using reference TRBV7-2 and TRBJ2-1, is GAGVSQSPSNKVTEKGKDVELRCDPISGHTALYWYRQSLGQGLEFLIYFQGNSAPDKSGLPSDRFSAERTGGSVSTLTIQRTQQEDSAVYLCASSLALAGLYNEQFFGPGTRLTVL.

The chain joins TRBV7-2 to TRBJ2-3, with TRBD2 matching over 7 bases. CDR3 length equals 14 residues. The V segment lost 1 base and the J segment 5 bases; nucleotides outside the gene matches: 3. Germline V CDR1 and CDR2: SGHTA, FQGNSA. CDR3 amino acids: CASSLELAVDTQYF. DNA of the CDR3: TGTGCCAGCAGCTTAGAGCTAGCGGTAGATACGCAGTATTTT.

J is TRBJ2-3 and V is TRBV5-1; D perhaps matches TRBD2 (5 bases). Looked up from germline, CDR1 is SGHRS and CDR2 is YFSETQ. The CDR3 is 15 amino acids. The V and J ends lost 4 bases and 4 bases respectively, with 16 bases between them. In DNA form, the CDR3 reads TGCGCCAGCAGCCCGCCAGTGGGAGAAGCAGATACGCAGTATTTT. Amino acid sequence: CASSPPVGEADTQYF.

V gene TRBV27 combines with J gene TRBJ2-5; tentatively, D is TRBD2 (6 bases). Trimming stripped 6 bases from V and 5 bases from J, with 16 bases between. CDR3 length: 14 residues. Germline loops: CDR1 MNHEY, CDR2 SMNVEV (reference sequence). CDR3: CASSLGAGRETQYF. CDR3 coding DNA: TGTGCCAGCAGCCTCGGTGCGGGGCGGGAGACCCAGTACTTC.

This chain's CDR3 is CASSVDPGATGVEGNTIYF. Here the CDR3 DNA reads TGTGCCAGCAGCGTAGATCCCGGGGCCACAGGCGTAGAGGGAAACACCATATATTTT. This chain uses TRBV9 with TRBJ1-3, with D perhaps matching TRBD1 (5 bases). CDR3 size: 19 residues. V gave up 0 bases and J gave up 4 bases, with 23 bases separating them. Germline CDR1 is SGDLS and CDR2 is YYNGEE.

Only one count was recorded for this clone. The genes are TRBV19 and TRBJ2-5; 11 bases map to TRBD1. This CDR3 has 13 amino acids. After removal of 9 bases from V and 2 bases from J, the junction contained 2 bases not matched to a gene. CDR1 and CDR2 (germline): LNHDA, SQIVND (reference sequence). CDR3 bases: TGTGCCAGCCGGGACAGGGGGCAAGAGACCCAGTACTTC. This codes for CASRDRGQETQYF.

The chain couples TRBV6-1 to TRBJ2-7; D call uncertain. V gave up 9 bases and J gave up 2 bases, with 8 bases separating them. The germline V gene encodes CDR1 MNHNS and CDR2 SASEGT. The CDR3 is 11 amino acids. The CDR3 DNA reads as TGTGCCAGGTTGGCCGCCTACGAGCAGTACTTC. Encoded protein: CARLAAYEQYF.

This rearrangement joins TRBV7-9 to TRBJ2-2; D is unclear. There are 14 residues in the CDR3. Between the trimmed V and J ends, which lost 2 bases and 4 bases, there was a span of 8 bases. Germline-derived CDR1 and CDR2 are SEHNR and FQNEAQ (reference sequence). CDR3 loop: CASSLPGSTGELFF. For the CDR3, the DNA is TGTGCCAGCAGCTTACCCGGATCCACCGGGGAGCTGTTTTTT.

The chain combines TRBV28 with TRBJ2-2, with TRBD1 as a possible D gene (5 bases). Trimming removed 3 bases from V and 8 bases from J, with 7 bases in between. Germline V lookup: CDR1 MDHEN, CDR2 SYDVKM. This CDR3 is built from 12 residues. CDR3 residues: CASSFQGGELFF. CDR3 coding DNA: TGTGCCAGCAGTTTTCAGGGTGGGGAGCTGTTTTTT.

The genes are TRBV7-9 and TRBJ2-7, with 9 bases identical to TRBD1. The CDR3 has 13 amino acids. Germline V lookup: CDR1 SEHNR, CDR2 FQNEAQ (reference sequence). The trim removed 8 bases at V and 5 bases at J, leaving 7 bases unmatched. CDR3 residues: CASAPGQGNEQYF. The CDR3 region has the DNA TGTGCCAGCGCCCCGGGACAGGGCAACGAGCAGTACTTC.

This clone has a handful of counts. V is TRBV6-1 and J is TRBJ1-1; D unresolved. Germline V gene data show CDR1 as MNHNS and CDR2 as SASEGT. The V end was cut by 4 bases, the J end by 1 base, with 13 bases between. The CDR3 spans 15 residues. CDR3 loop: CASSVGRGPNTEAFF. CDR3 nucleotide sequence: TGTGCCAGCAGTGTAGGACGAGGCCCGAACACTGAAGCTTTCTTT.

The rearrangement uses TRBV11-2 and TRBJ2-1, with 14 bases lining up with TRBD2. The CDR3 covers 16 residues. With 5 bases clipped from V and 7 bases from J, the junction kept 7 bases outside the gene matches. CDR1 SGHAT and CDR2 FQNNGV come from the germline V gene. The CDR3 DNA follows: TGTGCCAGCAGCCCCCGACTAGCGGGAGGGCAGAATGAGCAGTTCTTC. It yields the protein CASSPRLAGGQNEQFF.

The chain carries TRBV10-3 and TRBJ1-5, with 7 bases matching TRBD1. Trimming at V came to 1 base and at J to 5 bases, leaving 2 bases not matched to a gene. Germline V lookup: CDR1 ENHRY, CDR2 SYGVKD. The CDR3 contains 14 residues. The CDR3 loop reads CAISEWQGDQPQHF. The CDR3 DNA sequence: TGTGCCATCAGTGAGTGGCAGGGGGATCAGCCCCAGCATTTT.

This chain uses TRBV2 with TRBJ2-7; D uncertain. CDR1 is SNHLY, CDR2 FYNNEI, per germline. The CDR3 totals 13 residues. Trimming removed 7 bases from V and 2 bases from J, with 12 bases in between. Here the CDR3 reads CASISDGAYEQYF. The DNA for the CDR3 is TGTGCCAGCATATCGGACGGCGCCTACGAGCAGTACTTC.

This clone was observed a few times. The chain links TRBV18 to TRBJ2-1; D remains ambiguous. The CDR3 sequence is 15 residues long. The V end lost 6 bases, the J end lost 0 bases, and 12 bases lay between the germline ends. The germline gives CDR1 KGHSH, CDR2 LQKENI. The CDR3 protein is CASSPDPSSYNEQFF. DNA for the CDR3: TGTGCCAGCTCCCCAGATCCGAGCTCCTACAATGAGCAGTTCTTC.

The rearrangement joins TRBV5-1 to TRBJ2-1; 12 bases match TRBD2. CDR1 is SGHRS, CDR2 YFSETQ, per germline. V was clipped by 1 base and J by 2 bases; unmatched bases: 4. The CDR3 has 17 amino acids. DNA for the CDR3: TGCGCCAGCAGCTTGTCGGCTAGCGGGAGGGCCTACAATGAGCAGTTCTTC. Its protein product is CASSLSASGRAYNEQFF.

The chain combines TRBV7-9 with TRBJ2-1; 9 nucleotides align to TRBD2. The CDR3 runs to 15 residues. J gave up 5 bases and V 5 bases, and 7 bases lay outside the gene matches. CDR1 and CDR2 from the germline V gene are SEHNR and FQNEAQ (reference sequence). DNA for the CDR3: TGTGCCAGCAGCCCCGGACTAGCGTGGAACAATGAGCAGTTCTTC. This codes for CASSPGLAWNNEQFF.

The chain links TRBV6-5 to TRBJ2-7; D ambiguous. Trimming pared 6 bases from V and 3 bases from J, leaving 12 bases between. The CDR3 totals 13 residues. CDR1 is MNHEY and CDR2 is SVGAGI in the germline V gene. The CDR3 sequence: CASRGYDFYEQYF. In nucleotides, the CDR3 is TGTGCCAGCAGGGGATATGACTTCTACGAGCAGTACTTC.

The chain joins TRBV30 to TRBJ2-7, with TRBD1 matching 7 bases. Germline CDR1 and CDR2: GTSNPN and SVGIG (reference sequence). V was pared by 4 bases and J by 2 bases, with 5 bases of the junction left unmatched. The CDR3 has 13 amino acids. CDR3 bases: TGTGCCTGGACATCGGACAGGACCTACGAGCAGTACTTC. This encodes CAWTSDRTYEQYF.

The chain couples TRBV6-5 to TRBJ2-7, with D unclear. The CDR3 spans 12 residues. V lost 5 bases to trimming and J lost 3 bases, with 8 bases between them. The germline V gene has CDR1 MNHEY and CDR2 SVGAGI. The CDR3 sequence: CASSEPFYEQYF. CDR3 in DNA: TGTGCCAGCAGTGAACCGTTCTACGAGCAGTACTTC.

This clone has only a few counts. The chain recombines TRBV2 with TRBJ2-5; TRBD2 matches at 9 bases. The V and J ends lost 6 bases and 1 base, in that order; junction bases with no gene match: 3. The CDR3 spans 14 residues. Germline CDR1 and CDR2: SNHLY and FYNNEI. Here the CDR3 DNA reads TGTGCCAGCAGAAGCGGGAGGTCCCAAGAGACCCAGTACTTC. This encodes CASRSGRSQETQYF.

The chain recombines TRBV11-2 with TRBJ1-2, with D perhaps matching TRBD1 (6 bases). Trimming pared 6 bases from V and 7 bases from J, leaving 12 bases between. CDR1 and CDR2 from the germline V gene are SGHAT and FQNNGV. This CDR3 has 12 residues. CDR3 sequence (DNA): TGTGCCAGCAGACCTCAGGGGCCTGGCTACACCTTC. This encodes CASRPQGPGYTF. Full variable domain (remainder filled in from reference TRBV11-2 and TRBJ1-2): EAGVAQSPRYKIIEKRQSVAFWCNPISGHATLYWYQQILGQGPKLLIQFQNNGVVDDSQLPKDRFSAERLKGVDSTLKIQPAKLEDSAVYLCASRPQGPGYTFGSGTRLTVV.

V gene TRBV11-2 combines with J gene TRBJ2-3; TRBD2 matches at 11 bases. Losses at the gene ends were 5 bases for V and 5 bases for J; bases not matched to a gene: 3. CDR1 is SGHAT, CDR2 FQNNGV, per germline. The CDR3 consists of 14 residues. CDR3 amino acids: CASSRGLAGDTQYF. Here the CDR3 DNA reads TGTGCCAGCAGCCGTGGACTAGCGGGAGATACGCAGTATTTT.

J is TRBJ1-5 and V is TRBV6-1; TRBD1 agrees at 7 bases. The CDR3 covers 14 residues. Germline CDR1 is MNHNS and CDR2 is SASEGT. V dropped 4 bases and J dropped 6; count of bases not matched to a gene: 6. The chain's CDR3 is CASSGQGTFQPQHF. The CDR3 DNA reads as TGTGCCAGCAGTGGACAGGGCACCTTTCAGCCCCAGCATTTT.

The chain combines TRBV28 with TRBJ2-5; 8 bases line up with TRBD1. Germline CDR1 is MDHEN and CDR2 is SYDVKM. The CDR3 runs 14 residues. Losses at the gene ends were 7 bases for V and 3 bases for J; bases not matched to a gene: 7. The CDR3 loop is CASTSDREEETQYF. CDR3 DNA: TGTGCCAGCACCTCGGACAGGGAGGAAGAGACCCAGTACTTC.

The V gene is TRBV19, the J gene TRBJ2-7, with TRBD1 matching 7 bases. Per germline, CDR1 LNHDA and CDR2 SQIVND (reference sequence). J gave up 1 base and V 6 bases, and 6 bases lay outside the gene matches. The CDR3 sequence is 14 residues long. DNA for the CDR3: TGTGCCAGTAGGGTGGACAGGAGTTCCTACGAGCAGTACTTC. Its protein product is CASRVDRSSYEQYF. Filled out from reference TRBV19 and TRBJ2-7, the complete variable domain reads DGGITQSPKYLFRKEGQNVTLSCEQNLNHDAMYWYRQDPGQGLRLIYYSQIVNDFQKGDIAEGYSVSREKKESFPLTVTSAQKNPTAFYLCASRVDRSSYEQYFGPGTRLTVT.

This clone has just one count. The V and J genes are TRBV10-1 and TRBJ2-1; possible D gene TRBD1, 5 bases. V shed 2 bases and J shed 3 bases, with 8 bases lying between them. The CDR3 has 14 residues. Germline V gene data show CDR1 as WNHNN and CDR2 as SYGVQD (reference sequence). CDR3 residues: CASSEAGHYNEQFF. CDR3 nucleotide sequence: TGCGCCAGCAGTGAGGCCGGACACTACAATGAGCAGTTCTTC.